This T cell receptor (beta chain) appears in the sequencing data of a study of shared clonotypes between healthy human individuals (dated by TCRdb to the early 2020s). For context, the study as a whole: A couple of women and a few men aged 18 to 49 years were included in the cohort. To estimate repertoire size and how much clonotypes are shared between individuals, the study performed deep sequencing of blood TCR repertoires from a few healthy adults. For each donor, three plates each were used for CD4 naive and CD4 memory, two plates were used for CD8 naive, and one plate was used for CD8 memory. Different laboratories and diverse techniques were used to prepare libraries and sequence TCR repertoires, to increase sequencing depth and limit assay-specific biases. Leukapheresis yielded between about 0.85 and 9 billion PBMCs per donor.

Results the study describes overall, beyond this receptor: Based on pairwise subsampling, the degree of clonotype sharing among donors was expected to be affected by sequencing depth. Naive subsets generally had larger estimated clonotype richness than memory subsets did. Sampling was limited to blood, and TCR repertoires in tissue likely differ from TCR repertoires in blood. Across several donors, 5% to 6% of naive CD4, more than 3% of naive CD8, around 2.1% of memory CD4, and 0.4% of memory CD8 clonotypes were shared. Even with the large sequencing depth, rarefaction of the sorted-subset datasets indicated that sequencing was incomplete. The small number of donors limited the genetic and exposure-history diversity represented. Compared with non-shared clonotypes, clonotypes shared by all four sorted-subset donors had higher generation probabilities.

Donors were healthy HIV-negative adults with no recently reported acute infections or vaccinations. Every donor was a Caucasian adult residing in Nashville, Tennessee, USA. CD4+ T cells were enriched by magnetic negative selection; naive cells were then positively selected on CD45RA, and the negative fraction formed the memory subset. Blood was collected by leukapheresis, and PBMCs were isolated by Ficoll-Histopaque density gradient centrifugation and then cryopreserved in liquid nitrogen vapor phase. Analytical flow cytometry was used to check the purity and quantity of each magnetically sorted T cell population. Genomic DNA was isolated from every sorted fraction and measured by UV absorbance on a Nanodrop 2000c. Using the deep immunoSEQ assay, multiplex PCR amplified TCR CDR3 regions from genomic DNA. Extracted genomic DNA from each cell subset was spread evenly across all wells of several immunoSEQ 96-well plates, with each plate serving as a replicate. For sorted subsets, each replicate PCR was loaded with about 200 ng genomic DNA, equivalent to 25,000 to 30,000 T cell genomes. The purified libraries were quantified using a Qubit 3.0 fluorometer, sized with a Bioanalyzer 2100, and then quantified again using the KAPA Library Quantification kit. Every immunoSEQ 96-well plate was sequenced on a separate single-read 150-cycle Illumina NextSeq 550 flow cell. The paper's data handling went like this. Because the immunoSEQ output held only junctional sequences and lacked quality scores, the filtering could not match the filtering applied to full-length reads. To assign V/J genes and CDR3, sequences were annotated against IMGT germline references using PyIR, a Python wrapper for IgBLAST v1.9. Reads were filtered out if the reads had weak V/J assignments (E-value above 1e-6), no CDR3, stop codons, out-of-frame junctions, or ambiguous translated residues. V3J clonotypes were defined as sequences sharing an identical inferred V gene, J gene, and CDR3 amino acid sequence. To compute the percentage overlap between repertoires, the number of shared unique clonotypes was divided by the size of the smaller repertoire. Repertoire richness was assessed with RTK rarefaction, the Chao1 estimator, and Recon v2.1 estimates of unobserved clonotypes. OLGA was used to compute generation probabilities for all TCRbeta clonotypes that the gDNA method yielded from a few donors. Drawn from immuneACCESS, this table holds only the in-frame rearrangements with V and J called that TCRdb kept. Clones are partly lost; checked studies trace under half to an unresolved V gene and leave the rest unexplained. The DNA gave D and trimming, while V, J and clone size come from that table. The sample includes 2,500,000 or so clones, with more than 80% observed a single time. Jointly, the top ten make up over 0.12% of the sample.

V ends up 5 bases short and J 0 bases short, with an unmatched junction base count of 8. CDR1 SGHNT and CDR2 YYREEE are derived from the germline V gene (reference sequence). The cysteine opens and the phenylalanine closes a CDR3 of 16 amino acids. Only the CDR3 region is kept as DNA, spanning 48 bases read in frame from base 1. With respect to this clone: The target of this receptor is not known. Within one base of it there is no much larger clone, and no base qualities were kept.

The TCR was taken from a man aged 18 to 29 in good health. Sequences were obtained from naive CD4+ T cells sorted from blood. The cell subset or site label on this specimen signifies: CD45RA+ positively selected. Recombination connected TRBV5-4 to TRBJ1-3, with 7 bases matching TRBD1. The CDR3 region: CASSPTGAISGNTIYF. DNA sequence: TGTGCCAGCAGTCCAACAGGGGCCATCTCTGGAAACACCATATATTTT.